This T cell receptor beta chain was sequenced during a study of cytomegalovirus exposure and HLA in healthy donors (dated by TCRdb to 2016 to 2017). For the study in its entirety: An earlier analysis of roughly 500 of the donors reported approximately 270 Gb of sequence data and roughly 100 million unique TCR beta sequences from 150 million to 200 million T cells. Both class I and class II loci were covered by HLA typing, at four-digit resolution. In an earlier analysis of a few hundred of the donors, high-throughput TCR beta sequencing was used to judge whether each TCR beta V gene segment behaved as functional or pseudogenic. About 5 DR-DQ haplotypes were handled as single units for association and clustering, since linkage in the cohort was strong. A later analysis re-examined previously published TCR beta repertoires from more than 600 donors and added high-resolution HLA genotyping to investigate patterns of TCR occurrence. A separate validation cohort of 90 to 150 different subjects was used in addition to the roughly 620-subject first cohort. Donor age, sex, ethnicity and CMV serostatus were collected together with the repertoire data. The study combined high-throughput TCR immunosequencing, statistical association of individual TCRs with disease status, and machine learning to predict cytomegalovirus infection status. Every discovery cohort repertoire had been produced on one sequencing platform. Of the roughly 390 genotyped donors, 80% to 90% were placed in the genetic ancestry cluster associated with self-reported Caucasian donors. In a later genetic analysis, genome-wide SNP genotypes for about 55% of the roughly 700 donors were used, and that subset was treated as a discovery cohort. Across about 380 genotyped donors of the cohort, an average of about 240,000 unique TCR beta nucleotide sequences per donor were sequenced, and around 19% of those sequences were non-productive. Roughly 300 gigabases of sequencing data and around 80 million unique TCR sequences made up an early release that covered around 640 HLA-typed donors. The study profiled the T cell repertoires of around 700 subjects by immunosequencing and related them to cytomegalovirus serostatus. The number of donors typed differed by locus, with about 629-640 for A, B, C, DRB1 and DQB1, roughly 520 for DQA1, over 600 for DPA1, and 400 to 490 for DPB1. In the later analysis, no new phenotypic data were used to find candidate immune exposures; instead, reliance was placed on TCR beta sequences and their occurrence across donors. The study was designed to test whether signatures of past pathogen exposure could be identified by cataloging public T cell receptors.

Comment on this clone: It has no known antigen specificity. No per-base quality is available; no much larger clone lies one base away.

In total, over 600 healthy bone marrow donors made up the cohort. At the time of sampling, every cohort member was nominally healthy, though immune exposures that went unrecorded were likely present. The donor tested CMV seronegative and was one of the 352 seronegative cohort members. A peripheral blood sample was provided by each donor, and peripheral blood mononuclear cells were used for TCR beta sequencing. The Qiagen DNeasy Blood Extraction Kit was used to extract genomic DNA from the blood cell samples. Results the study describes overall, beyond this receptor: Sequencing depth was assumed to be roughly uniform across donors in the presence/absence analyses, though that assumption may not hold. Correlated functional status among segregating V segments might reflect linkage disequilibrium, but an unknown experimental factor could not be ruled out. This cohort had only TCR beta chains sequenced, and the lack of alpha or paired-chain data limited which features could be detected. Compared with the roughly 700-donor mean, donors in an Asian-associated ancestry cluster had fewer N-insertions in productive TCRs, according to a later genetic analysis. In an earlier analysis of under 600 of the donors, most TCR beta V segments were observed in productive rearrangements about 87% or about 30% of the time, broadly matching IMGT annotations. While some public TCRs were present in many individuals, most TCR sequences turned up only very rarely across donors. A further reported finding was that TCR beta sequences accurately predicted the HLA-A and HLA-B alleles for most subjects in the first cohort. The study gave a list of under 200 TCR beta chains associated with cytomegalovirus. A cluster of highly shared sequence variants was judged likely to be a technical artifact of the sequencing pipeline. A later analysis associated some 17,000 TCR beta sequences with specific HLA alleles at a false discovery rate of 0.05. Because HLA typing was missing for some donors at each locus, association tests included only the typed subset. The earlier analysis of some 540 of the donors excluded some 15 rarely observed V segments, including chromosome 9 orphons, because counts were too low. In a later analysis, most CMV-associated TCR beta chains were found to appear HLA-restricted, with HLA associations seemingly driven largely by CMV exposure. The authors suggested that the approach could potentially be extended to other disease states and immunological phenotypes. According to a later analysis, parvovirus B19, influenza, CMV and Epstein-Barr virus appeared linked to several top co-occurrence clusters. Some IMGT-functional V segments, including TRBV6-2 and TRBV6-3, could not be distinguished by the 87-base-pair reads and were therefore excluded. When HLA alleles, especially DR and DQ, strongly co-occurred, TCR associations were difficult to assign to individual alleles. The classifier was reported to diagnose cytomegalovirus status with high specificity and sensitivity in both the original and validation cohorts. Three of the identified cytomegalovirus-associated TCR beta chains were confirmed in vitro to be specific for cytomegalovirus antigens. In a later genetic analysis, a missense DCLRE1C variant was associated with V-gene and J-gene trimming of TCR beta chains, and the association was replicated in an independent cohort. In a later analysis, the rate of TCR association differed among HLA loci, with DRB1 alleles having the most associated TCRs and HLA-C alleles having the fewest. Compared with equally common non-associated chains, HLA-associated TCR beta chains in a later analysis were more clonally expanded and had lower generation probabilities. The only immune exposure information available for the cohort was CMV serostatus.

The germline V end is reduced by 5 bases and the J end by 3 bases; junction bases left unmatched: 10. The germline V gene (reference sequence) sets CDR1 to SEHNR and CDR2 to FQNEAQ. Counted from cysteine to phenylalanine, this CDR3 has 15 amino acids. Only CDR3 DNA is held: 45 bases, read in frame from base 1. Library prep was done by the immunoSEQ multiplex PCR assay. The multiplex PCR relied on a mix of 60 forward primers for TCR Vbeta segments and 13 reverse primers for TCR Jbeta segments. Amplification of the CDR3 region of rearranged TCR beta genes was performed with a multiplex PCR assay on genomic DNA. Amplified TCR beta libraries were sequenced as 87-base-pair reads on the Illumina HiSeq System. As for how the authors treated the data: A later analysis counted some 80 million unique TCR beta chains across the 666 repertoires, and 10 million to 11 million of these chains were shared by at least two donors. Raw reads were error-corrected and collapsed into unique sequences with a nearest-neighbor algorithm that merged closely related sequences to remove PCR and sequencing errors. Alignment of CDR3 sequences to IMGT reference sequences was used to assign V, D and J gene segments. For a sequence to be retained, a match of at least six nucleotides to both a V gene segment and a J gene segment was required. A rearrangement counted as productive if the CDR3 had no stop codons and remained in frame with V and J, and every other rearrangement counted as non-productive. CDR3 was defined by IMGT convention, running from the second conserved V-encoded cysteine to the conserved J-encoded phenylalanine. The earlier analysis of about 610 of the donors excluded sequences that lacked an unambiguous match to a single V gene segment. In an earlier analysis of roughly 600 of the donors, a V segment was called functional when productive rearrangements were above 56.7%, and segregating when the standard deviation between donors exceeded 5%. A statistical classification framework was built for diagnosing cytomegalovirus status from the catalog of TCR beta chain sequences. In a later analysis, TCR nucleotide sequences were compared against IMGT/GENE-DB human TR gene sequences so that V and J genes could be assigned. The TCRdist pipeline was used in a later analysis to assign CDR3 sequences and most-parsimonious VDJ recombination scenarios. In a later analysis, every TCR beta chain was defined by the combination of its CDR3 amino acid sequence and its V-gene family, and reads without a unique V-gene family were dropped. In a later analysis, 450 to 600 highly shared, low-generation-probability nucleotide sequences were removed to address suspected cross-contamination and a sequencing artifact. For each public chain, a later analysis derived a clonal expansion index from normalized ranks of inferred template counts within each repertoire. Generation probabilities in a later analysis came from a VDJ recombination model fitted to out-of-frame rearrangements, and those results were checked against IGoR. A later analysis scored TCR-TCR, TCR-HLA and TCR-CMV co-occurrence with hypergeometric tests, applying a repertoire-size bias correction to TCR pairs. To estimate false discovery rates, a later analysis permuted the HLA or CMV assignments 20 times. In a later analysis, co-occurring TCRs were grouped with DBSCAN, and TCRdist sequence similarity was added when clustering was performed within HLA-allele-positive subsets. Repertoires with fewer than 30,000 or more than 120,000 public chains, plus five repertoires with anomalous nucleotide sharing, were excluded from co-occurrence clustering. The table comes from immuneACCESS by way of TCRdb, which keeps in-frame sequences with V and J called. Part of the clones is missing from these tables; in studies checked, under half for an unresolved V gene and the rest for unknown reasons. D and trimming come from the DNA, and the V and J calls and clone size come from that table. The table for this sample lists under 200,000 clones; roughly 84% of them were counted only once. The ten biggest clones cover roughly 1% of the sample.

The chain is made from TRBV7-9 and TRBJ2-7, with 7 junctional bases fitting TRBD1. The material sequenced was PBMCs. The receptor comes from a young man in good health and CMV-seronegative. The CDR3 loop reads CASSPGWTGIYEQYF. In nucleotide form, the sequence is TGTGCCAGCAGCCCTGGCTGGACAGGCATCTACGAGCAGTACTTC.